The sequence of this TCR beta chain was determined in a study of human T cells and chemical hapten exposure (dated by TCRdb to the early 2020s). Concerning the study at large: For sensitization, 2% DPC in acetone was applied to a 2 cm by 2 cm area of upper inner arm skin. Patch testing was performed on the upper back with Finn chambers containing 0.01% DPC, and the patch tests were scored after 6 days according to International Contact Dermatitis Research Group standards. For TCR sequencing, blood came from 25 to 35 alopecia patients at anywhere from one to four time points (pre-sensitization, 2, 6 and 24 weeks). The mostly female patient cohort included alopecia areata with under or over 50% scalp involvement, alopecia totalis and alopecia universalis. Peripheral blood TCR repertoire changes were tracked in vivo in alopecia patients during primary and secondary sensitization to the hapten diphenylcyclopropenone (DPC). Weekly therapeutic DPC doses were additionally applied to the scalp of patients throughout the approximately 24-week study period. Libraries were pooled for sequencing, and variation in per-sample TCR yields was attributed mainly to small differences in library volumes within the pool. Blood samples were taken from patients before sensitization (week 0) and at 2, 6 and about 24 weeks after DPC sensitization. Paper-wide results and their limitations: Significantly more large CDR3 similarity clusters were formed by expanded TCRs than by pre-sensitization or healthy control sets, consistent with antigen-driven responses. Patch test score correlated positively with the number of PT1 expanded TCRs, reaching significance at thresholds 8, 16 and 32 but not at 4. The number of TCRs above 1 in 1000 frequency did not change with DPC sensitization; there was no evidence of global repertoire structure alterations. Repeated subsampling changed both the strength of the expansion versus patch-test correlation and the threshold at which that correlation became significant. Because every patient had alopecia, a presumed autoimmune disease, the patients' immune response might differ from that of healthy individuals.

In light of the paper, this sample's time point label describes: patch test 1, 2 weeks after DPC sensitization. This specimen's treatment or condition label, interpreted: therapeutic diphenylcyclopropenone sensitization with weekly scalp DPC. At every patch-test visit, the blood draw took place before the patch test was put on. To be eligible, patients had to be aged 18 to 70, diagnosed with alopecia and judged suitable for DPC therapy, while pregnant patients were excluded. Total RNA was extracted from unfractionated whole blood collected in Tempus Blood RNA tubes. Relative to germline, V is missing 3 bases and J is missing 5 bases, with 6 bases of the junction outside any gene match. Looking up the germline V gene (reference sequence) yields CDR1 SGHNT and CDR2 YYREEE. The CDR3 covers 15 residues, taking in both the cysteine and the phenylalanine. The retained sequence is limited to the CDR3, 45 bases, with the frame set at the first base.

A note on this clonotype: It lacks a known antigen. Base qualities are not recorded, but no much larger clone differs from it by a single base.

Receptor libraries were prepared by RACE. These reads were obtained on a NextSeq 500. During library preparation, unique molecular identifiers were attached to individual cDNA molecules so that TCRs could be counted quantitatively and reproducibly. From each blood RNA sample, both TCR alpha and TCR beta chains were sequenced. In the source study's methods: Samples had a median of about 96,000 TCRs, with a range from about 23,224 to 750,000. V, J and CDR3 annotation of the TCR reads was carried out using the Decombinator software suite. To make PS versus PT1 abundance plots, every sample was subsampled to the same number of TCRs (28,000). TCRs were defined as expanded if absent before sensitization and observed at least eight times at the 2-week time point. The public reads were reanalyzed by TCRdb: fastp trimming at Q25, MiXCR alignment, in-frame beta chains only. Rows matching on CDR3 protein sequence are summarized as one entry with the most common DNA and genes. V and J calls and clone size were set by TCRdb, not the authors. This sample lists over 85,000 distinct CDR3 sequences; approximately 13% were detected once. The ten biggest clones cover 2% to 2.5% of the sample.

The rearrangement combines TRBV5-4 with TRBJ2-1, with TRBD1 identical over 9 junction bases. This specimen consisted of whole blood, obtained in connection with sensitization to the hapten diphenylcyclopropenone (DPC). The sequence came from a woman aged 40 to 50 with alopecia areata. Some clones in this sample may be carry-over from other donors' samples. The DNA sequence is TGTGCCAGCAGCTCTACAGGGGGCAGGGACAATGAGCAGTTCTTC. The resulting protein is CASSSTGGRDNEQFF.